One sample yielded the 14 T cell receptor beta chains listed below, sequenced in a study of Graves' ophthalmopathy and Graves' hyperthyroidism. Beta-chain TCR CDR3 regions were amplified from RNA transcripts. The authors performed first-round RT-PCR with HTBI primers and then a second-round multiplex PCR. MiXCR, applied by TCRdb to the multiplex PCR reads, yields one record per CDR3 protein. The profile covers some 350,000 distinct CDR3 sequences, with about 17% appearing a single time and 2.4% taken by the ten largest. The sequenced sample consisted of peripheral blood. Receptors were obtained from an adult woman with stable Graves' hyperthyroidism.

There are many counts of this clonotype. The CDR3 DNA reads TGTGCTAGTGGTTTGGAAATGAACACTGAAGCTTTCTTT. Protein sequence: CASGLEMNTEAFF. The genes are TRBV12-5 and TRBJ1-1, with D unclear. Between the trimmed V and J ends, which lost 1 base and 0 bases, there was a span of 3 bases. This CDR3 contains 13 residues. Germline V lookup: CDR1 LGHNT, CDR2 FRNRAP.

This clonotype has at least ten counts. The J gene is TRBJ2-7, the V gene TRBV7-2; D might be TRBD2 (6 bases). This CDR3 region has 14 residues. V was trimmed by 8 bases and J by 4 bases, leaving 18 bases between them. Germline values: CDR1 SGHTA, CDR2 FQGNSA. CDR3 sequence: CASRSGWGTYEQYF. CDR3 coding DNA: TGTGCCAGCCGCTCGGGGTGGGGGACTTACGAGCAGTACTTC. The whole variable domain, remainder taken from reference TRBV7-2 and TRBJ2-7, is GAGVSQSPSNKVTEKGKDVELRCDPISGHTALYWYRQSLGQGLEFLIYFQGNSAPDKSGLPSDRFSAERTGGSVSTLTIQRTQQEDSAVYLCASRSGWGTYEQYFGPGTRLTVT.

This clonotype was seen ten or more times. This may stem from a read error, because a much larger clone lies one nucleotide away. This rearrangement joins TRBV6-5 to TRBJ1-1; the D is unclear. Germline V CDR1 and CDR2: MNHEY, SVGAGI. The CDR3 spans 11 residues. The CDR3 spells CASRVGTETFF. DNA of the CDR3: TGTGCCAGCAGGGTCGGCACTGAAACTTTCTTT.

The CDR3 DNA reads TGTGCCAGCCGCCCGTGGGTGGAGTATGGCTACACCTTC. Translation gives CASRPWVEYGYTF. This chain links TRBV12-3 or TRBV12-4 with TRBJ1-2; the D is unclear. The CDR3 totals 13 residues. Trimming removed 8 bases from V and 5 bases from J, with 15 bases in between.

In this sample, this clonotype turned up many times. The rearrangement uses TRBV14 and TRBJ2-4; D call uncertain. Germline V gene data show CDR1 as SGHDN and CDR2 as FVKESK. The ends were cut back, 4 bases at V and 1 base at J, with 8 bases in the middle. The CDR3 has 14 residues. Written as DNA, the CDR3 is TGTGCCAGCAGCCCCGTCGGGGCCAAAAACATTCAGTACTTC. This encodes CASSPVGAKNIQYF.

In its sample, this clonotype was seen many times. The genes are TRBV6-2 or TRBV6-3 and TRBJ2-3, with no clear D. The germline V gene encodes CDR1 MNHEY and CDR2 SVGEGT. This CDR3 is 12 amino acids long. The V end lost 2 bases, the J end lost 4 bases, and 4 bases lay between the germline ends. The CDR3 DNA sequence: TGTGCCAGCAGTTACCAGGCAGATACGCAGTATTTT. This codes for CASSYQADTQYF.

This clonotype has at least ten counts. The chain links TRBV10-2 to TRBJ1-2; D is unclear. CDR1 WSHSY and CDR2 SAAADI come from the germline V gene. The CDR3 contains 15 residues. V dropped 2 bases and J dropped 4 bases, with 14 bases sitting between them. CDR3: CASSEDWIQVYGYTF. The CDR3 region has the DNA TGCGCCAGCAGTGAGGATTGGATTCAAGTCTATGGCTACACCTTC.

For this clonotype: This could be a read error, since a much larger clone is one nucleotide away. The chain carries TRBV7-8 and TRBJ2-7; 10 nucleotides match TRBD2. From germline, CDR1 is SGHVS and CDR2 FQNEAQ. The CDR3 covers 16 residues. The chain's CDR3 is CASSPRLAGEGYEQCF. CDR3 nucleotide sequence: TGTGCCAGCAGCCCCCGGCTAGCGGGAGAAGGATACGAGCAGTGCTTC.

This clonotype has at least ten counts. The chain uses TRBV5-1 and TRBJ2-7, with no clear D. This CDR3 comprises 16 residues. Germline-derived CDR1 and CDR2 are SGHRS and YFSETQ. V was clipped by 4 bases and J by 3 bases, with 20 bases between them. Here the CDR3 DNA reads TGCGCCAGCAGCCTGTATGGCGGCCAGCTCGTCTACGAGCAGTACTTC. Translated, it gives CASSLYGGQLVYEQYF.

This clonotype showed up many times. The chain is built from TRBV7-9 and TRBJ2-1, with 9 bases fitting TRBD1. The J segment lost 8 bases and the V segment lost 5 bases, leaving 7 bases of the junction unmatched. This CDR3 has 14 amino acids. Per the germline V gene, CDR1 is SEHNR and CDR2 is FQNEAQ (reference sequence). CDR3: CASSQGQGRDEQFF. The CDR3 bases are TGTGCCAGCAGCCAGGGACAGGGTCGAGATGAGCAGTTCTTC.

This clonotype was seen at least ten times. The junction departs from germline at one end; a sequencing error may be responsible. CDR3 residues: CVSSLGSRGGDNQPQHF. CDR3 nucleotides: TGTGTCAGCAGTTTAGGGTCCCGGGGTGGAGACAATCAGCCCCAGCATTTT. This chain connects TRBV12-3 or TRBV12-4 to TRBJ1-5; D gene uncertain. The CDR3 contains 17 residues.

This clonotype was picked up many times. This rearrangement joins TRBV12-3 or TRBV12-4 to TRBJ1-5; D not certain. V was pared by 2 bases and J by 3 bases, with 5 bases between. The length of the CDR3 is 13 residues. CDR3 in DNA: TGTGCCAGCAGTTTAACGCACAATCAGCCCCAGCATTTT. Protein: CASSLTHNQPQHF.

The table lists this clonotype with many counts. The chain joins TRBV28 to TRBJ2-7; perhaps TRBD2 as D (5 bases). Trimming took 2 bases from V and 2 from J, leaving 10 bases between them. The CDR3 has 14 amino acids. Germline V CDR1 and CDR2: MDHEN, SYDVKM. The CDR3, as DNA: TGTGCCAGCAGTTTAGTACTAGGACCCTACGAGCAGTACTTC. Protein: CASSLVLGPYEQYF.

This clonotype was seen at least ten times. V and J are TRBV7-9 and TRBJ2-5; D is perhaps TRBD1 (8 bases). With 6 bases removed from V and 4 bases from J, the gap between germline ends came to 18 bases. The germline V gene has CDR1 SEHNR and CDR2 FQNEAQ (reference sequence). This CDR3 contains 15 residues. CDR3 loop: CASRPGTGGRETQYF. CDR3 nucleotide sequence: TGTGCCAGCAGGCCCGGGACAGGCGGGAGAGAGACCCAGTACTTC.